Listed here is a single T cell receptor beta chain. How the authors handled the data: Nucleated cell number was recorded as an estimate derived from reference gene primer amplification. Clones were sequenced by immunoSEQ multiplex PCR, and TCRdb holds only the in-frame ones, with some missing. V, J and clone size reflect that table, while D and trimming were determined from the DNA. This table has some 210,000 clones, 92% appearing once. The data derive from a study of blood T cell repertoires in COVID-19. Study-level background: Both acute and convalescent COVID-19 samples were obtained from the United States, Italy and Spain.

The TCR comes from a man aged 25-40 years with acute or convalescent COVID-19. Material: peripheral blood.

The CDR3: CASSLMLGGYGAEAFF. CDR3 DNA: TGTGCCAGCAGCTTAATGTTGGGAGGTTATGGGGCTGAAGCTTTCTTT. The V and J genes are TRBV13 and TRBJ1-1; D remains unclear. CDR1 and CDR2 (germline): PRHDT, FYEKMQ (reference sequence). The CDR3 is made up of 16 amino acids. The V end was cut by 2 bases, the J end by 6 bases, with 19 bases between. Supplemented by reference TRBV13 and TRBJ1-1, the full variable domain reads AAGVIQSPRHLIKEKRETATLKCYPIPRHDTVYWYQQGPGQDPQFLISFYEKMQSDKGSIPDRFSAQQFSDYHSELNMSSLELGDSALYFCASSLMLGGYGAEAFFGQGTRLTVV.